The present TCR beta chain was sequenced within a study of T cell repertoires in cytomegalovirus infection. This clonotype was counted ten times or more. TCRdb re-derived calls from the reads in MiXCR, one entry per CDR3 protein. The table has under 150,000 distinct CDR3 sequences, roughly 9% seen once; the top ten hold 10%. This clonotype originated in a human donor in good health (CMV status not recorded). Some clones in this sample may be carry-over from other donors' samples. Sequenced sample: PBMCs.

CDR3 in DNA: TGTGCCAGCCGGGGGGACCGCGGCGGTTCACCCCTCCACTTT. This translates into CASRGDRGGSPLHF. The rearrangement uses TRBV3-1 and TRBJ1-6, with D possibly TRBD1 on 5 matching bases. Deletions cut 8 bases from V and 9 bases from J, with 17 bases between. Germline V gives CDR1 LGHDT, CDR2 YNNKEL (reference sequence). The CDR3 is 14 amino acids.